This paragraph reports one T cell receptor beta chain. Its antigen is unknown. This entry comes from a study of response to subunit inactivated influenza vaccine. Overall study findings and caveats: Researchers suggested that each seasonal influenza vaccination recruits few new T cells.

In TCRdb, the RT-PCR reads were re-called with MiXCR into one record per CDR3 protein. The sample contains 400,000 to 650,000 distinct CDR3 sequences, roughly 7.9% of which appear only once. Trimming pared 5 bases from V and 5 bases from J, leaving 16 bases between. The germline V gene has CDR1 DFQATT and CDR2 SNEGSKA (reference sequence). This CDR3 comprises 14 residues. This clonotype originated in a man aged 50-75 years who received an inactivated influenza vaccine. V is TRBV20-1 and J is TRBJ2-1; TRBD1 might be the D (5 bases). Specimen: PBMCs from blood, collected roughly 24 months after vaccination. The CDR3 nucleotides read TGCAGTGCTCGGTACGGCAGGGTCGACAATGAGCAGTTCTTC. This codes for CSARYGRVDNEQFF.